A selection of T cell receptor beta chains follows, all from one sample in a study of T cell changes during pregnancy in multiple sclerosis. The method was immunoSEQ multiplex PCR; TCRdb's version includes in-frame clones alone and lacks a portion of them. This table has 50,000 to 60,000 clones, approximately 90% appearing once. The starting material was peripheral blood, obtained after pregnancy. Receptor source: a female donor with multiple sclerosis, enrolled in a pregnancy study. The CDR3 runs from the conserved cysteine through the conserved F or W. A D gene is named only where the DNA matches it firmly. Some rows have no size entry. The others give once, few or many, or a class for an expanded clone.

clone_size	v_call	d_call	j_call	cdr3_nt	cdr3_aa
NA	TRBV27	NA	TRBJ2-2	TGTGCCAGCCGGGGGACGAGGTTAAGTGGGCACACCGGGGAGCTGTTTTTT	CASRGTRLSGHTGELFF
NA	TRBV7-9	NA	TRBJ1-1	TGTGCCAGCAGCTTATATCAGGGCACTGAAGCTTTCTTT	CASSLYQGTEAFF
NA	TRBV2	NA	TRBJ2-7	TGTGCCGGTGCGGGGACCGGGACAGTCCCCTACGAGCAGTACTTC	CAGAGTGTVPYEQYF
NA	TRBV7-6	TRBD2	TRBJ2-1	TGTGCCAGCAGACCAAGAATCGGGGGGGATTTCTACAATGAGCAGTTCTTC	CASRPRIGGDFYNEQFF
NA	TRBV7-9	NA	TRBJ1-2	TGTGCCAGCAGCAGAGGCTCGTTGGTCTATGGCTACACCTTC	CASSRGSLVYGYTF
once	TRBV9	NA	TRBJ2-3	TGTGCCAGCAGCGTAGCGGGGGGCCTCTCAGATACGCAGTATTTT	CASSVAGGLSDTQYF
NA	TRBV7-9	TRBD2	TRBJ2-1	TGTGCCAGCAGCCCGGGGGGGGGAGACTACAATGAGCAGTTCTTC	CASSPGGGDYNEQFF
NA	TRBV9	NA	TRBJ2-1	TGTGCCAGCAGCGTAACGGCCGGGAATTACAATGAGCAGTTCTTC	CASSVTAGNYNEQFF
once	TRBV5-1	NA	TRBJ1-1	TGCGCCAGCAGCCCCCTGACGGACAGCGCAGCTTTCTTT	CASSPLTDSAAFF
NA	TRBV6-4	NA	TRBJ1-2	TGTGCCAGCAGTGACTCGAACAGGCCGTGGGGCTACACCTTC	CASSDSNRPWGYTF
once	TRBV19	TRBD2	TRBJ2-2	TGTGCCAGTAGTATCCGGCTAGCGGGGAAAACCGGGGAGCTGTTTTTT	CASSIRLAGKTGELFF
NA	TRBV5-1	NA	TRBJ2-2	TGCGCCAGCAGCTTGGGTGGCGGTGAAGGGGAGCTGTTTTTT	CASSLGGGEGELFF
once	TRBV4-1	TRBD2	TRBJ2-7	TGCGCCAGCAGCCTGCGGGGGACCCCCCACGAGCAGTACTTC	CASSLRGTPHEQYF
once	TRBV27	NA	TRBJ2-6	TGTGCCAGCAGTTCGAAACAGGGCCAAGGGGCCAACGTCCTGACTTTC	CASSSKQGQGANVLTF
once	TRBV19	NA	TRBJ2-1	TGTGCCAGTAGCTATCAAAGCTCCTACAATGAGCAGTTCTTC	CASSYQSSYNEQFF
once	TRBV6-5	NA	TRBJ2-5	TGTGCCAGCAGTTCCCACAGGGTCGGGTATGAGCAGTACTTC	CASSSHRVGYEQYF
few	TRBV2	TRBD1	TRBJ1-1	TGTGCCAGCAGTAACAGGGGAACTGAAGCTTTCTTT	CASSNRGTEAFF
NA	TRBV11-2	TRBD1	TRBJ1-2	TGTGCCAGCAGCTTAGATCCCGGACAGGGGGCTCCTAACTATGGCTACACCTTC	CASSLDPGQGAPNYGYTF
NA	TRBV7-3	NA	TRBJ2-2	TGTGCCAGCAGCTTAACTGGAGGGCAAGCCGGGGAGCTGTTTTTT	CASSLTGGQAGELFF
NA	TRBV2	NA	TRBJ1-1	TGTGCCAGCAGCGCCCAGGTGAACACTGAAGCTTTCTTT	CASSAQVNTEAFF
NA	TRBV7-2	TRBD1	TRBJ1-2	TGTGCCAGCAGCCGTCCGGACAGGGTGGCAGGGGGCTACACCTTC	CASSRPDRVAGGYTF
NA	TRBV5-1	NA	TRBJ2-3	TGCGCCAGCAGCCTACGGAGGGTAGGTTTAACAGATACGCAGTATTTT	CASSLRRVGLTDTQYF
NA	TRBV2	NA	TRBJ2-7	TGTGCCAGCAGTGAAAAAGGAGGTCGGTACGAGCAGTACTTC	CASSEKGGRYEQYF
NA	TRBV19	NA	TRBJ1-4	TGTGCCAGTAGTTCTGATTGGCCACCGGGTGAAAAACTGTTTTTT	CASSSDWPPGEKLFF
NA	TRBV4-1	TRBD1	TRBJ2-2	TGCGCCAGCAGTCGACAGGGGGCGAACACCGGGGAGCTGTTTTTT	CASSRQGANTGELFF
NA	TRBV5-1	NA	TRBJ1-1	TGCGCCAGCAGCTTGGAACAGGGCGGGACTGAAGCTTTCTTT	CASSLEQGGTEAFF
NA	TRBV30	TRBD1	TRBJ2-7	TGTGCCTGGAGTACAGGGGGCTCCTACGAGCAGTACTTC	CAWSTGGSYEQYF
NA	TRBV10-1	TRBD1	TRBJ1-2	TGCGCCAGCAGTGACCAAGACAGGGGCGAGGCTCCCCATGGCTACACCTTC	CASSDQDRGEAPHGYTF
NA	TRBV5-1	NA	TRBJ1-2	TGCGCCAGCAGCCCAAACCGGGATAGGCTTGGTGGCTACACCTTC	CASSPNRDRLGGYTF
NA	TRBV9	TRBD1	TRBJ1-4	TGTGCCAGCAGCCCACAGCAGACAGGGGTTTTCGAAAAACTGTTTTTT	CASSPQQTGVFEKLFF
NA	TRBV4-1	NA	TRBJ1-5	TGCGCCAGCAGCCAAGATGTTATTTGGCAGGGCCTTAGCAATCAGCCCCAGCATTTT	CASSQDVIWQGLSNQPQHF
once	TRBV5-1	TRBD2	TRBJ2-3	TGCGCCAGCAGCTCACCTCGAGATAGCGGGGGATCAGATACGCAGTATTTT	CASSSPRDSGGSDTQYF